Presented here are 32 T cell receptor beta chains from one specimen sequenced in a study of blood T cell repertoires in COVID-19. Libraries were prepared by immunoSEQ multiplex PCR; TCRdb keeps only in-frame clonotypes and omits some of them. The profile shows roughly 350,000 clones, around 85% of them singletons. Material: peripheral blood. Source of these receptors: a woman between 18 and 30 years old with acute or convalescent COVID-19.

The V call is TRBV7-9, the J call TRBJ1-1; TRBD1 agrees at 8 bases. Trimming cost V 0 bases and J 12 bases; bases outside gene matches: 9. The CDR3 runs to 14 residues. Germline V gene data show CDR1 as SEHNR and CDR2 as FQNEAQ (reference sequence). DNA for the CDR3: TGTGCCAGCAGCTTAGCGCAGGGGGCGCCCGGAACTTTCTTT. Its protein product is CASSLAQGAPGTFF.

The rearrangement uses TRBV2 and TRBJ1-5; D ambiguous. Trimming left V 4 bases short and J 3 bases short, with 10 bases between. CDR1 is SNHLY and CDR2 is FYNNEI in the germline V gene. This CDR3 region has 14 residues. The CDR3 nucleotides are TGTGCCAGCAGTGTGAGAGGCTTCAATCAGCCCCAGCATTTT. Translating gives CASSVRGFNQPQHF. The whole variable domain, remainder taken from reference TRBV2 and TRBJ1-5, is EPEVTQTPSHQVTQMGQEVILRCVPISNHLYFYWYRQILGQKVEFLVSFYNNEISEKSEIFDDQFSVERPDGSNFTLKIRSTKLEDSAMYFCASSVRGFNQPQHFGDGTRLSIL.

This chain joins TRBV5-1 and TRBJ2-3, with a weak D call TRBD1 (5 bases). The V end lost 0 bases, the J end lost 3 bases, and 11 bases lay between the germline ends. The CDR3 consists of 15 residues. Germline-derived CDR1 and CDR2 are SGHRS and YFSETQ. CDR3 residues: CASSLAKGLTDTQYF. DNA for the CDR3: TGCGCCAGCAGCTTGGCCAAGGGGTTGACAGATACGCAGTATTTT. Together with reference TRBV5-1 and TRBJ2-3, the CDR3 gives the full variable domain: KAGVTQTPRYLIKTRGQQVTLSCSPISGHRSVSWYQQTPGQGLQFLFEYFSETQRNKGNFPGRFSGRQFSNSRSEMNVSTLELGDSALYLCASSLAKGLTDTQYFGPGTRLTVL.

As regards this clone: This specimen includes other DNA sequences encoding the same CDR3. The chain combines TRBV5-1 with TRBJ1-1; 9 bases match TRBD1. The junction had 5 bases not matched to a gene; V was cut back by 0 bases and J by 5 bases. Per germline, CDR1 SGHRS and CDR2 YFSETQ. The length of the CDR3 is 15 residues. CDR3 region: CASSLEGQGGTEAFF. The CDR3 DNA sequence: TGCGCCAGCAGCTTGGAGGGACAGGGTGGGACTGAAGCTTTCTTT. Looking up the rest from reference TRBV5-1 and TRBJ1-1 gives the full variable domain: KAGVTQTPRYLIKTRGQQVTLSCSPISGHRSVSWYQQTPGQGLQFLFEYFSETQRNKGNFPGRFSGRQFSNSRSEMNVSTLELGDSALYLCASSLEGQGGTEAFFGQGTRLTVV.

This clone was detected a few times. This chain uses TRBV6-6 with TRBJ1-1; D is unclear. Germline loops: CDR1 MNHNY, CDR2 SVGAGI (reference sequence). CDR3 size: 16 residues. The germline V and J ends were trimmed by 2 bases and 1 base, with 14 bases remaining between them. CDR3 in DNA: TGTGCCAGCAGTTACCGCCCACAGATAGGGAACACTGAAGCTTTCTTT. Protein product: CASSYRPQIGNTEAFF.

V is TRBV4-1 and J is TRBJ2-5, with D unclear. Germline V lookup: CDR1 MGHRA, CDR2 YSYEKL. This CDR3 is built from 15 residues. Trimming took off 0 bases at V and 3 bases at J, with 11 bases between the two ends. CDR3 amino acids: CASSQDSYSKETQYF. For the CDR3, the DNA is TGCGCCAGCAGCCAAGATTCGTACAGTAAAGAGACCCAGTACTTC.

The CDR3 DNA reads as TGTGCCTGGAGCTCCGGGACAGATAATTCACCCCTCCACTTT. This translates into CAWSSGTDNSPLHF. The V call is TRBV30, the J call TRBJ1-6; 7 bases agree with TRBD1. Germline V gene sequence: CDR1 GTSNPN, CDR2 SVGIG (reference sequence). CDR3 length: 14 amino acids. With 3 bases clipped from V and 5 bases from J, the junction kept 4 bases outside the gene matches. The full variable domain, its missing parts supplied by reference TRBV30 and TRBJ1-6, is SQTIHQWPATLVQPVGSPLSLECTVEGTSNPNLYWYRQAAGRGLQLLFYSVGIGQISSEVPQNLSASRPQDRQFILSSKKLLLSDSGFYLCAWSSGTDNSPLHFGNGTRLTVT.

V usage is TRBV5-6 and J usage is TRBJ1-2; D not certain. Germline CDR1 and CDR2: SGHDT and YYEEEE. Trimming took off 1 base at V and 8 bases at J, with 12 bases between the two ends. This CDR3 region has 13 residues. The CDR3 loop reads CASSLNHNLGYTF. In DNA form, the CDR3 reads TGTGCCAGCAGCTTGAACCATAACTTAGGCTACACCTTC.

This rearrangement joins TRBV11-1 to TRBJ2-1; TRBD2 matches 14 bases. Trimming cost V 5 bases and J 9 bases; bases outside gene matches: 9. The length of the CDR3 is 16 residues. Germline values: CDR1 SGHAT, CDR2 FQDESV (reference sequence). The DNA of the CDR3 is TGTGCCAGCAGCGTCGGGACTAGCGGGGGATGGACTGAGCAGTTCTTC. Amino acid sequence: CASSVGTSGGWTEQFF.

The chain uses TRBV11-2 and TRBJ2-3, with 11 bases identical to TRBD2. J lost 1 base, V lost 5 bases, and 8 bases had no gene match. The CDR3 consists of 17 residues. Germline V gives CDR1 SGHAT, CDR2 FQNNGV. CDR3 region: CASSPGLAGSRTDTQYF. DNA for the CDR3: TGTGCCAGCAGCCCCGGACTAGCGGGTTCCCGCACAGATACGCAGTATTTT.

The chain uses TRBV4-2 and TRBJ2-5, with D possibly TRBD2 on 6 matching bases. The CDR3 is 15 residues long. The germline V gene encodes CDR1 LGHNA and CDR2 YNFKEQ. The V and J ends lost 3 bases and 5 bases respectively, with 16 bases between them. The CDR3 bases are TGTGCCAGCAGCCAGATGGCGGGGTCAATGGAGACCCAGTACTTC. Protein: CASSQMAGSMETQYF.

The V call is TRBV29-1, the J call TRBJ2-5, with TRBD2 matching 7 bases. The CDR3 has 13 residues. The germline V gene encodes CDR1 SQVTM and CDR2 ANQGSEA. V shed 4 bases, J shed 4 bases, and the junction held 6 bases outside the gene matches. The CDR3 nucleotides read TGCAGCGTTGGGGGAGGGTCCACAGAGACCCAGTACTTC. Translation gives CSVGGGSTETQYF.

This sequence joins TRBV4-1 and TRBJ1-4; 7 bases line up with TRBD1. The CDR3 has 17 amino acids. The germline V gene encodes CDR1 MGHRA and CDR2 YSYEKL. Losses at the gene ends were 6 bases for V and 8 bases for J; bases not matched to a gene: 18. The CDR3 DNA is TGCGCCAGCAGACCGCAGGGGGGCCCTGAAATTGGCGAAAAACTGTTTTTT. Translating gives CASRPQGGPEIGEKLFF.

The chain combines TRBV3-1 (or the pseudogene TRBV3-2) with TRBJ1-4, with a weak D call TRBD1 (5 bases). This CDR3 is 14 amino acids long. Trimming pared 3 bases from V and 4 bases from J, leaving 9 bases between. The germline V gene encodes CDR1 LGHDT and CDR2 YNNKEL (reference sequence). The CDR3 loop is CASSQGGSNEKLFF. In nucleotides, the CDR3 is TGTGCCAGCAGCCAGGGGGGGAGTAATGAAAAACTGTTTTTT.

The chain links TRBV23-1 to TRBJ2-3, with 8 bases identical to TRBD2. Being an ORF, TRBV23-1 has a function that is uncertain. V lost 0 bases, J lost 0 bases, and 2 bases stayed unmatched. The CDR3 totals 16 residues. CDR3 coding DNA: TGCGCCAGCAGTCAATCGCGGGGGGCTAGCACAGATACGCAGTATTTT. Translated, it gives CASSQSRGASTDTQYF.

This clone was observed a handful of times. The CDR3 reads CAWGRTSGVYEQYF. In nucleotides, the CDR3 is TGTGCCTGGGGGCGGACTAGCGGGGTCTACGAGCAGTACTTC. The chain combines TRBV30 with TRBJ2-7; 12 bases agree with TRBD2. Germline V CDR1 and CDR2: GTSNPN, SVGIG (reference sequence). CDR3 length: 14 amino acids. V lost 5 bases to trimming and J lost 3 bases; unmatched junction nucleotides: 5.

V is TRBV6-2 or TRBV6-3 and J is TRBJ1-4; tentatively, D is TRBD1 (5 bases). Germline lookup yields CDR1 MNHEY and CDR2 SVGEGT. The CDR3 covers 13 residues. Trimming removed 6 bases at V and 7 bases at J, with 12 bases between. The CDR3 is CASSLVGGEKLFF. CDR3 DNA: TGTGCCAGCAGCTTGGTGGGGGGTGAAAAACTGTTTTTT.

The rearrangement uses TRBV19 and TRBJ2-1, with a possible D match to TRBD2 (5 bases). V was clipped by 1 base and J by 9 bases, with 13 bases between them. The CDR3 consists of 14 residues. Germline V gene sequence: CDR1 LNHDA, CDR2 SQIVND (reference sequence). The CDR3 loop reads CASSIVLGSTEQFF. The CDR3 nucleotides read TGTGCCAGTAGTATAGTACTAGGGTCGACTGAGCAGTTCTTC. Supplemented by reference TRBV19 and TRBJ2-1, the full variable domain reads DGGITQSPKYLFRKEGQNVTLSCEQNLNHDAMYWYRQDPGQGLRLIYYSQIVNDFQKGDIAEGYSVSREKKESFPLTVTSAQKNPTAFYLCASSIVLGSTEQFFGPGTRLTVL.

This chain connects TRBV7-6 to TRBJ1-1; D gene uncertain. The germline CDR1 and CDR2 sequences are SGHVS and FNYEAQ. With 1 base removed from V and 10 bases from J, the gap between germline ends came to 7 bases. The CDR3 consists of 11 residues. The CDR3 reads CASSLDEVAFF. For the CDR3, the DNA is TGTGCCAGCAGCTTAGACGAGGTAGCTTTCTTT. Variable domain in full (rest from reference TRBV7-6 and TRBJ1-1): GAGVSQSPRYKVTKRGQDVALRCDPISGHVSLYWYRQALGQGPEFLTYFNYEAQQDKSGLPNDRFSAERPEGSISTLTIQRTEQRDSAMYRCASSLDEVAFFGQGTRLTVV.

This chain uses TRBV9 with TRBJ1-5, with TRBD1 as a possible D gene (5 bases). The ends were cut back, 4 bases at V and 0 bases at J, with 14 bases in the middle. In germline, CDR1 is SGDLS, CDR2 YYNGEE. This CDR3 region has 16 residues. CDR3 DNA sequence: TGTGCCAGCAGCCGCGGGGGGGACCTTAGCAATCAGCCCCAGCATTTT. Translated, it gives CASSRGGDLSNQPQHF.

V and J are TRBV29-1 and TRBJ1-2, with D unresolved. This CDR3 comprises 12 residues. The V gene lost 1 base and the J gene lost 4 bases, with 7 bases spanning the gap. The germline gives CDR1 SQVTM, CDR2 ANQGSEA. This CDR3 is CSVEVFGYGYTF. As DNA, the CDR3 is TGCAGCGTTGAAGTGTTCGGCTATGGCTACACCTTC. Looking up the rest from reference TRBV29-1 and TRBJ1-2 gives the full variable domain: SAVISQKPSRDICQRGTSLTIQCQVDSQVTMMFWYRQQPGQSLTLIATANQGSEATYESGFVIDKFPISRPNLTFSTLTVSNMSPEDSSIYLCSVEVFGYGYTFGSGTRLTVV.

The chain employs TRBV5-5 and TRBJ2-3; D ambiguous. V lost 7 bases, J lost 1 base, and 7 bases lay in between. CDR1 SGHKS and CDR2 YYEKEE come from the germline V gene (reference sequence). This CDR3 has 12 residues. CDR3 region: CASVVGTDTQYF. The CDR3 DNA follows: TGTGCCAGCGTAGTAGGCACAGATACGCAGTATTTT.

The V call is TRBV28, the J call TRBJ1-4; 7 bases match TRBD1. In germline, CDR1 is MDHEN, CDR2 SYDVKM. The CDR3 is made up of 13 amino acids. Trimming removed 7 bases from V and 2 bases from J; junction bases left unmatched: 1. CDR3 nucleotides: TGTGCCAGCATGACAGGGACTAATGAAAAACTGTTTTTT. It encodes CASMTGTNEKLFF.

This rearrangement joins TRBV7-8 to TRBJ1-1, with D possibly TRBD1 on 5 matching bases. The CDR3 sequence is 13 residues long. Germline CDR1 is SGHVS and CDR2 is FQNEAQ. V dropped 7 bases and J dropped 5 bases, with 14 bases sitting between them. The CDR3 DNA is TGTGCCAGCATCAGGGCACTGGGGACTGAAGCTTTCTTT. This codes for CASIRALGTEAFF.

This clone was counted a few times. J is TRBJ2-7 and V is TRBV12-3 or TRBV12-4; no firm D call. The CDR3 runs to 12 residues. V shed 4 bases and J shed 3 bases, with 7 bases lying between them. CDR3 in DNA: TGTGCCAGCAGTTCCTACGGCTACGAGCAGTACTTC. This encodes CASSSYGYEQYF.

The V and J genes are TRBV5-6 and TRBJ1-2; no definite D call. Germline-derived CDR1 and CDR2 are SGHDT and YYEEEE. Trimming removed 2 bases at V and 8 bases at J, with 13 bases between. The CDR3 is 13 amino acids. The CDR3: CASSFLDPGGYTF. The CDR3 coding sequence is TGTGCCAGCAGCTTTCTGGACCCGGGAGGCTACACCTTC.

DNA of the CDR3: TGTGCCTGGAGCACCAGGGGGAGAAATTCACCCCTCCACTTT. Its translation: CAWSTRGRNSPLHF. The chain joins TRBV30 to TRBJ1-6, with TRBD1 matching 7 bases. The V gene's germline CDR1 is GTSNPN and CDR2 SVGIG (reference sequence). CDR3 length equals 14 residues. With 3 bases clipped from V and 7 bases from J, the junction kept 6 bases outside the gene matches. Full variable domain (rest looked up from reference TRBV30 and TRBJ1-6): SQTIHQWPATLVQPVGSPLSLECTVEGTSNPNLYWYRQAAGRGLQLLFYSVGIGQISSEVPQNLSASRPQDRQFILSSKKLLLSDSGFYLCAWSTRGRNSPLHFGNGTRLTVT.

J is TRBJ2-7 and V is TRBV9, with TRBD1 identical over 8 bases. V gave up 3 bases and J gave up 4 bases; unmatched junction bases: 6. The CDR3 contains 14 residues. Germline V lookup: CDR1 SGDLS, CDR2 YYNGEE. The CDR3 loop is CASSAGTGPYEQYF. In DNA, the CDR3 is TGTGCCAGCAGCGCCGGGACAGGACCTTACGAGCAGTACTTC.

The chain combines TRBV21-1 with TRBJ2-1; the DNA was not compared with TRBD2, the D call given in the table. TRBV21-1 has pseudogene status. The CDR3 has 18 amino acids. CDR3 in DNA: TGTGCCAGCAGCAAAGTACTCGGGGACGGACTAGCGGTAAATGAGCAGTTCTTC. Protein sequence: CASSKVLGDGLAVNEQFF.

With regard to this clone: The sample carries other DNA sequences with the same CDR3. CDR3 in amino acids: CASSPSPNEQFF. The CDR3 DNA reads as TGTGCCAGCAGCCCAAGCCCCAATGAGCAGTTCTTC. The V gene is TRBV12-3 or TRBV12-4, the J gene TRBJ2-1, with D uncertain. Trimming stripped 6 bases from V and 6 bases from J, with 9 bases between. The CDR3 totals 12 residues.

This rearrangement joins TRBV5-1 to TRBJ2-3, with 13 bases matching TRBD2. CDR1 is SGHRS and CDR2 is YFSETQ in the germline V gene. The CDR3 sequence is 17 residues long. J gave up 0 bases and V 0 bases, and 1 base lay outside the gene matches. CDR3 sequence reads: CASSLGTSGGSTDTQYF. As DNA, the CDR3 is TGCGCCAGCAGCTTGGGGACTAGCGGGGGAAGCACAGATACGCAGTATTTT.

The rearrangement joins TRBV6-1 to TRBJ1-1; unclear D gene. V lost 3 bases and J lost 3, with 8 bases in between. Germline V gives CDR1 MNHNS, CDR2 SASEGT. The CDR3 is 13 residues long. The DNA of the CDR3 is TGTGCCAGCAGTGAGTGGAGCGACACTGAAGCTTTCTTT. This translates into CASSEWSDTEAFF.